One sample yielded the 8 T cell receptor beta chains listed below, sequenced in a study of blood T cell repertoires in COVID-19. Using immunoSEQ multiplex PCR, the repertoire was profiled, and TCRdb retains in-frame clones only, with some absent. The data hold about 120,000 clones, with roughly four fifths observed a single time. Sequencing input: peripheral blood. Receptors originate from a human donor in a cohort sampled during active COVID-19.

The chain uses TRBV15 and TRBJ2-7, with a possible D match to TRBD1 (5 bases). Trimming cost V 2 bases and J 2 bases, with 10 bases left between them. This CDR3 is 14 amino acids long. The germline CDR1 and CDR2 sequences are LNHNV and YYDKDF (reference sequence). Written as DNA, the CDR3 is TGTGCCACCAGCAGACGACAGACAACCTACGAGCAGTACTTC. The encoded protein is CATSRRQTTYEQYF.

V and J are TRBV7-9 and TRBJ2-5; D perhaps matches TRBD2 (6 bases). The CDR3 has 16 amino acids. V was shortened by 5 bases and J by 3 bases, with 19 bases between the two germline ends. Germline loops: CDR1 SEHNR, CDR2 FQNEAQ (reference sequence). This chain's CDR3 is CASSPPGAGPKETQYF. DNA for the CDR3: TGTGCCAGCAGCCCTCCTGGGGCGGGGCCCAAAGAGACCCAGTACTTC.

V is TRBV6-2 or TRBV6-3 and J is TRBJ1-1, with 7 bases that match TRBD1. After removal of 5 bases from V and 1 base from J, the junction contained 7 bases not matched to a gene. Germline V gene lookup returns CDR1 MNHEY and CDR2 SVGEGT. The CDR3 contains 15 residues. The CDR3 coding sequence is TGTGCCAGCAGTCGCTTCGGACAGGAGAACACTGAAGCTTTCTTT. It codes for CASSRFGQENTEAFF.

The CDR3 DNA reads TGTGCCAGCAGCTACCGGTCTGGAGGGAACACCGGGGAGCTGTTTTTT. Translating gives CASSYRSGGNTGELFF. This chain links TRBV3-1 (or the pseudogene TRBV3-2) with TRBJ2-2, with a tentative D call TRBD2 (5 bases). The CDR3 contains 16 residues. Germline values: CDR1 LGHDT, CDR2 YNNKEL (reference sequence). Trimming left V 5 bases short and J 1 base short, with 14 bases between.

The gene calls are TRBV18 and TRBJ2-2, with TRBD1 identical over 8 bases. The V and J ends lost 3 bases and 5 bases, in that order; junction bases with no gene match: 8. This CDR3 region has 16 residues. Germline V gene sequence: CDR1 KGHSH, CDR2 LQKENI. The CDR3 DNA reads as TGTGCCAGCTCACCGTTTCAGGGGGCCGGGACCGGGGAGCTGTTTTTT. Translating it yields CASSPFQGAGTGELFF.

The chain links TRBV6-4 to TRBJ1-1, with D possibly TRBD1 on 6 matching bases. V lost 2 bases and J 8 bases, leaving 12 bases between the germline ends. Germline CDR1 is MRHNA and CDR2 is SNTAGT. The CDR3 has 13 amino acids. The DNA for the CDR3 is TGTGCCAGCAGTGACCCGACCACAGGGGAAGCTTTCTTT. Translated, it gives CASSDPTTGEAFF.

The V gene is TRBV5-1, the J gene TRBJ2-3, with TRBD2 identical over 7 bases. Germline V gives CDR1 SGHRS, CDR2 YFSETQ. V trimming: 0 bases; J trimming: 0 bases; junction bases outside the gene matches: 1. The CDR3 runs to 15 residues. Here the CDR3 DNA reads TGCGCCAGCAGCTTGGCCGGGGGGAGCACAGATACGCAGTATTTT. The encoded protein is CASSLAGGSTDTQYF.

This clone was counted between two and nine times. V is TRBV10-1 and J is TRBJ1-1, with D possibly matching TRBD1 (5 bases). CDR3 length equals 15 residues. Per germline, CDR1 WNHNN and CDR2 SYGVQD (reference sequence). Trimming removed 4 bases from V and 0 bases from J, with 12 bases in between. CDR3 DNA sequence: TGCGCCAGCAGTGCGGGACTGTCTTTGAACACTGAAGCTTTCTTT. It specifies CASSAGLSLNTEAFF.